This T cell receptor (beta chain) was profiled in a study of cytomegalovirus exposure and HLA in healthy donors. All the people who gave samples were healthy bone marrow donors. Notes on the study in general: Earlier analysis yielded a pattern in which most TCR beta V segments were productive about 90% or about 30% of the time. Immune exposure information available was restricted to CMV serostatus.

In germline, CDR1 is SGHTA, CDR2 FQGTGA. This CDR3 contains 20 residues. V lost 5 bases, J lost 0 bases, and 18 bases stayed unmatched. Regarding this clone: What it binds is unknown.

PCR primers comprised 60 Vbeta and 13 Jbeta primers. This table comes from immunoSEQ multiplex PCR, and its TCRdb copy is limited to in-frame clones, with some not included. Seen here are under 200,000 clones, roughly 83% observed once, and the top ten hold less than 2.5%. The chain uses TRBV7-3 and TRBJ2-7; TRBD2 agrees at 11 bases. The sequenced material came from PBMCs. This clonotype was sampled from a woman in her forties or fifties in good health and CMV-seronegative. CDR3 in amino acids: CASSLPLETSGNPISYEQYF. Here the CDR3 DNA reads TGTGCCAGCAGCCTACCATTAGAGACTAGCGGGAACCCTATCTCCTACGAGCAGTACTTC. The full variable domain, in which reference TRBV7-3 and TRBJ2-7 provide the parts outside the CDR3, is GAGVSQTPSNKVTEKGKYVELRCDPISGHTALYWYRQSLGQGPEFLIYFQGTGAADDSGLPNDRFFAVRPEGSVSTLKIQRTERGDSAVYLCASSLPLETSGNPISYEQYFGPGTRLTVT.